These 3 T cell receptor beta chains were sequenced from one sample in a study of blood T cell repertoires in COVID-19. TCRdb's table, derived via immunoSEQ multiplex PCR, lists solely in-frame clones and lacks some. The table lists approximately 300,000 clones, about 89% of them singletons. The source material was peripheral blood. These TCRs come from a man aged 18 to 29 who had recovered from COVID-19.

The chain carries TRBV7-6 and TRBJ1-4, with D maybe TRBD1 (5 bases). CDR1 SGHVS and CDR2 FNYEAQ come from the germline V gene. The V gene lost 5 bases and the J gene lost 0 bases, with 22 bases spanning the gap. The CDR3 has 19 residues. CDR3 protein: CASSQNPLGRGTTNEKLFF. The CDR3 coding sequence is TGTGCCAGCAGCCAAAACCCTCTGGGGCGGGGGACAACTAATGAAAAACTGTTTTTT.

CDR3 DNA sequence: TGTGCCAGCAGCCGTATCTCCGGGACTTACTACGAGCAGTACTTC. It translates to CASSRISGTYYEQYF. V usage is TRBV7-2 and J usage is TRBJ2-7, with TRBD2 as a possible D gene (6 bases). Trimming left V 5 bases short and J 3 bases short, with 17 bases between. Germline CDR1 SGHTA, CDR2 FQGNSA. CDR3 length equals 15 residues.

The chain carries TRBV24-1 and TRBJ2-5; weak D call: TRBD2 (6 bases). The CDR3 contains 20 residues. The V gene lost 2 bases and the J gene lost 1 base, with 25 bases spanning the gap. Germline V gene lookup returns CDR1 KGHDR and CDR2 SFDVKD. The CDR3 sequence is CATSDWHVAGRYFCQETQYF. The CDR3 DNA follows: TGTGCCACCAGTGATTGGCATGTGGCAGGGAGGTATTTCTGCCAAGAGACCCAGTACTTC.